The text below deals with one T cell receptor (beta chain). CDR3 size: 13 residues. Per germline, CDR1 MDHEN and CDR2 SYDVKM. Trimming took off 5 bases at V and 1 base at J, with 8 bases between the two ends. This sample stems from a study of shared clonotypes between healthy human individuals. About the research overall: A couple of women and a few men aged 18 to 49 served as donors.

Some clones are missing from TCRdb's copy, which holds only in-frame ones; the method was immunoSEQ multiplex PCR. The sample yields approximately 530,000 clones, approximately 95% seen once. Sequenced input: naive CD4+ T cells sorted from blood. As to subset: CD45RA+ positively selected. V is TRBV28 and J is TRBJ1-2; possible D gene TRBD1, 5 bases. The receptor was derived from a woman aged 30 to 39 in good health. The CDR3 DNA is TGTGCCAGCAGTCGGACAAATAACTATGGCTACACCTTC. The encoded protein is CASSRTNNYGYTF.